This TCR beta chain comes out of a study of spatial heterogeneity in lung cancer. Sample time point: sample taken at primary tumor resection. This clonotype was detected ten times or more. TCRdb reprocessed the 5' RACE reads with MiXCR, giving one entry per CDR3 protein. In the table there are roughly 48,000 distinct CDR3 sequences, about 5.8% of which are singletons. The source is a male donor with early-stage non-small cell lung cancer. The specimen comprised PBMCs, sampled at surgery.

CDR3 region: CSALGNEQFF. CDR3 DNA sequence: TGCAGTGCTCTCGGGAATGAGCAGTTCTTC. The V call is TRBV20-1, the J call TRBJ2-1; no clear D gene. V lost 5 bases and J lost 7, with 6 bases in between. CDR3 size: 10 residues. CDR1 and CDR2 (germline): DFQATT, SNEGSKA (reference sequence).